The rows below give T cell receptor beta chains drawn from one sample of a study of lymphopenia after photon versus proton radiotherapy. Data came from immunoSEQ multiplex PCR; TCRdb stores just in-frame clones and leaves some out. This table has some 38,000 clones, roughly 92% appearing once. The sample here was peripheral blood, taken from a patient treated with photon-based radiotherapy. The receptors were gathered from a man in his 60s with cholangiocarcinoma. Each CDR3 is given with its conserved first and last residue. D genes are given only for firm matches. Expanded clones get a size class; other rows say once, few or many, or leave the size out.

d_call,clone_size,j_call,v_call,cdr3_aa,cdr3_nt
-,-,TRBJ2-3,TRBV6-5,CASSEQQDSDTQYF,TGTGCCAGCAGTGAACAACAAGATTCAGATACGCAGTATTTT
TRBD1,-,TRBJ2-5,TRBV4-2,CASSHSGQAPEETQYF,TGTGCCAGCAGCCACAGTGGACAGGCCCCTGAAGAGACCCAGTACTTC
-,-,TRBJ2-5,TRBV9,CASSVAAGQETQYF,TGTGCCAGCAGCGTAGCGGCGGGTCAAGAGACCCAGTACTTC
-,-,TRBJ2-5,TRBV28,CASSFARGQTQYF,TGTGCCAGCAGTTTTGCCAGGGGCCAGACCCAGTACTTC
-,-,TRBJ2-1,TRBV28,CACHPRLGKDNEQFF,TGTGCCTGTCACCCCCGATTGGGTAAGGACAATGAGCAGTTCTTC
-,once,TRBJ1-1,TRBV6-5,CASQGRPNTEAFF,TGTGCCAGTCAGGGACGGCCGAACACTGAAGCTTTCTTT
-,-,TRBJ2-7,TRBV7-9,CASNGIIGYEQYF,TGTGCCAGCAACGGGATTATTGGCTACGAGCAGTACTTC
-,-,TRBJ2-7,TRBV11-3,CASSSPVSRGSYEQYF,TGTGCCAGCAGTTCACCCGTGAGCAGGGGTTCCTACGAGCAGTACTTC
-,-,TRBJ2-1,TRBV19,CASSIGAQGFDEQFF,TGTGCCAGTAGTATCGGCGCCCAGGGATTCGATGAGCAGTTCTTC
TRBD1,few,TRBJ2-2,TRBV29-1,CSARNRGDTGELFF,TGCAGCGCCAGAAACAGGGGGGACACCGGGGAGCTGTTTTTT
TRBD2,-,TRBJ2-5,TRBV18,CASSPGTSQETQYF,TGTGCCAGCTCACCCGGGACTAGCCAAGAGACCCAGTACTTC
-,-,TRBJ1-2,TRBV2,CASSEGQGYGYTF,TGTGCCAGCAGTGAAGGTCAGGGCTATGGCTACACCTTC
-,-,TRBJ1-2,TRBV5-4,CASSLPRADYGYTF,TGTGCCAGCAGCTTACCTCGGGCCGACTATGGCTACACCTTC
-,-,TRBJ2-1,TRBV11-2,CASSFGGPSDEQFF,TGTGCCAGCAGCTTTGGGGGACCCTCCGATGAGCAGTTCTTC
-,-,TRBJ2-2,TRBV10-1,CASSRHRLNTGELFF,TGCGCCAGCAGTAGACATAGGCTGAACACCGGGGAGCTGTTTTTT
-,-,TRBJ1-3,TRBV5-8,CASSLGSRSGNTIYF,TGTGCCAGCAGCTTGGGCAGCCGCTCTGGAAACACCATATATTTT
-,-,TRBJ2-6,TRBV7-3,CASSSGVSGANVLTF,TGTGCCAGCAGCTCGGGCGTATCTGGGGCCAACGTCCTGACTTTC
-,-,TRBJ1-4,TRBV5-8,CASSLYIQGSISNEKLFF,TGTGCCAGCAGCTTGTATATCCAGGGGAGTATATCTAATGAAAAACTGTTTTTT
TRBD1,-,TRBJ1-1,TRBV5-1,CASSLAGTVNTEAFF,TGCGCCAGCAGCTTGGCCGGGACAGTGAACACTGAAGCTTTCTTT
-,-,TRBJ2-5,TRBV18,CASSLGGIQETQYF,TGTGCCAGCTCATTAGGAGGGATCCAAGAGACCCAGTACTTC
-,-,TRBJ2-7,TRBV19,CASSIGPTYEQYF,TGTGCCAGTAGTATAGGCCCGACATACGAGCAGTACTTC
-,-,TRBJ1-1,TRBV5-1,CASRVGTGSSQDFF,-
-,-,TRBJ2-5,TRBV7-2,CASSLTGTTQETQYF,TGTGCCAGCAGCCTTACCGGGACGACGCAAGAGACCCAGTACTTC
-,once,TRBJ2-3,TRBV5-1,CASSSDGGTDTQYF,TGCGCCAGCAGCTCCGACGGGGGCACAGATACGCAGTATTTT
-,-,TRBJ1-1,TRBV19,CASSIMRFVGGNEAFF,TGTGCCAGTAGTATTATGCGATTTGTGGGGGGAAATGAAGCTTTCTTT
-,-,TRBJ2-7,TRBV28,CASSSYMDYEQYF,TGTGCCAGCAGCTCTTATATGGACTACGAGCAGTACTTC
-,-,TRBJ2-3,TRBV5-6,CASSTDLGVDTQYF,TGTGCCAGCAGCACCGACCTGGGAGTAGATACGCAGTATTTT
-,-,TRBJ1-6,TRBV5-4,CASSLRTVNSPLHF,TGTGCCAGCAGCTTGCGAACAGTCAATTCACCCCTCCACTTT
TRBD1,-,TRBJ1-2,TRBV9,CASSPGTGYGYTF,TGTGCCAGCAGCCCCGGGACAGGCTATGGCTACACCTTC
TRBD1,-,TRBJ2-7,TRBV11-2,CASSLVTGGSYEQYF,TGTGCCAGCAGCTTGGTAACAGGGGGCTCCTACGAGCAGTACTTC
-,-,TRBJ2-3,TRBV5-5,CASSLGPVDTQYF,TGTGCCAGCAGCTTGGGGCCCGTCGATACGCAGTATTTT
-,-,TRBJ1-5,TRBV4-2,CASSRAQNQPQHF,TGTGCCAGCAGCCGAGCACAAAATCAGCCCCAGCATTTT
-,-,TRBJ2-3,TRBV5-1,CASSLEYFVDTQYF,TGCGCCAGCAGCTTGGAATATTTCGTGGATACGCAGTATTTT
TRBD1,-,TRBJ2-7,TRBV7-2,CASRPGTGTVEQYF,TGTGCCAGCAGACCCGGGACAGGGACTGTCGAGCAGTACTTC
TRBD2,-,TRBJ2-1,TRBV11-2,CASSPTLAGGDNEQFF,TGTGCCAGCAGCCCTACTCTAGCGGGGGGCGACAATGAGCAGTTCTTC
TRBD1,once,TRBJ1-5,TRBV19,CASKGRGQGVDQPQHF,TGTGCCAGTAAGGGTCGGGGACAGGGAGTTGATCAGCCCCAGCATTTT
-,-,TRBJ2-1,TRBV28,CATTDSTYNEQFF,TGTGCCACCACAGACTCTACCTACAATGAGCAGTTCTTC
-,-,TRBJ1-6,TRBV5-5,CASSLGGRAAPLHF,TGTGCCAGCAGCTTGGGAGGCAGGGCTGCACCCCTCCACTTT
-,-,TRBJ1-4,TRBV29-1,CSVEGTTGEKLFF,TGCAGCGTTGAGGGGACTACGGGTGAAAAACTGTTTTTT